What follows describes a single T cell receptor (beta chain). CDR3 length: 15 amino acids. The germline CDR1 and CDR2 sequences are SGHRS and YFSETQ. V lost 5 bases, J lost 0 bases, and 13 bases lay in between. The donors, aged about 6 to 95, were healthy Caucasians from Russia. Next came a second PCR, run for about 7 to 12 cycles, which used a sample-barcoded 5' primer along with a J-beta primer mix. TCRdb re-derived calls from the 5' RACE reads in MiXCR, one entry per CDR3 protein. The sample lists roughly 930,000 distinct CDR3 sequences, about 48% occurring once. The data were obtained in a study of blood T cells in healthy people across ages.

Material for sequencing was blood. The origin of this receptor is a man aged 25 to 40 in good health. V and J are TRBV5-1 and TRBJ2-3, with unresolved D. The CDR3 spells CASSGRSTSTDTQYF. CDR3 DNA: TGCGCCAGCAGTGGTAGAAGTACTAGCACAGATACGCAGTATTTT.